Reported below is one T cell receptor (beta chain). This specimen comes from a study of blood T cell repertoires in COVID-19. Germline V lookup: CDR1 SGHNT, CDR2 YENEEA. The CDR3 loop spans 15 amino acids. V lost 3 bases to trimming and J lost 6 bases, with 12 bases between them. Profiled with immunoSEQ multiplex PCR; TCRdb holds only in-frame clones, not every one. Among a few hundred thousand clones, less than 85% were seen once, and the ten largest hold about 3.8%. This rearrangement joins TRBV11-3 to TRBJ1-6; D gene ambiguous. Sequenced: peripheral blood. The clonotype originates from a woman older than 75 with acute or convalescent COVID-19. For the CDR3, the DNA is TGTGCCAGCAGCTTGGCTCTACAGCCTAATTCACCCCTCCACTTT. Encoded protein: CASSLALQPNSPLHF. Filled out from reference TRBV11-3 and TRBJ1-6, the complete variable domain reads EAGVVQSPRYKIIEKKQPVAFWCNPISGHNTLYWYLQNLGQGPELLIRYENEEAVDDSQLPKDRFSAERLKGVDSTLKIQPAELGDSAVYLCASSLALQPNSPLHFGNGTRLTVT.